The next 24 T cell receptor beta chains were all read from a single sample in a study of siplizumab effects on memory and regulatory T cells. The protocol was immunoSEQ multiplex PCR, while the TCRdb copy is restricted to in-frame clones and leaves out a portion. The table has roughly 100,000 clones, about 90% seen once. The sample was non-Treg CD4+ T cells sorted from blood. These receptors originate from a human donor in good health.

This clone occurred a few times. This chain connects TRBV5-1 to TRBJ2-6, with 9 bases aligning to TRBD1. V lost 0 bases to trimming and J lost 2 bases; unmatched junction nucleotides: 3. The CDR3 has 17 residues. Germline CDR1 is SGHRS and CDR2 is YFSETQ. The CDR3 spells CASSLEQGAAGANVLTF. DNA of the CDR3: TGCGCCAGCAGCTTGGAACAGGGGGCTGCTGGGGCCAACGTCCTGACTTTC.

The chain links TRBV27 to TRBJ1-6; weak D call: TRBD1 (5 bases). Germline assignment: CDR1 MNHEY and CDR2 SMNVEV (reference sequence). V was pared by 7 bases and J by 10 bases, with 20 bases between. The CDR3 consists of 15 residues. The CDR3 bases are TGTGCCAGCAAGCGAGGGGATAGATCGGGATCACCCCTCCACTTT. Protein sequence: CASKRGDRSGSPLHF.

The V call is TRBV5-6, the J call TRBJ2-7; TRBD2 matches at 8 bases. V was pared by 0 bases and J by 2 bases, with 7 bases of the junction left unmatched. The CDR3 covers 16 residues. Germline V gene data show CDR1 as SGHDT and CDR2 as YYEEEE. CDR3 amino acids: CASSLALPGLAYEQYF. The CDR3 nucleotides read TGTGCCAGCAGCTTGGCCCTTCCGGGACTAGCCTACGAGCAGTACTTC.

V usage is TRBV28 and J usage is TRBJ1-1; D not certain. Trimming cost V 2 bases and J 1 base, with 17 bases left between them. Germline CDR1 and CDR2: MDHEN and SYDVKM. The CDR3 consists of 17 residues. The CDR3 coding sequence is TGTGCCAGCAGTTTAGCCTCCTTTCATTTAAGGAACACTGAAGCTTTCTTT. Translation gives CASSLASFHLRNTEAFF.

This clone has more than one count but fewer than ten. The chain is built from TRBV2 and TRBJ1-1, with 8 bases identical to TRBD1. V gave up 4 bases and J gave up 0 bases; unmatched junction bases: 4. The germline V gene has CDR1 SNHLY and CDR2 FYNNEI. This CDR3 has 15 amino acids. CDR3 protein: CASSGAGGLNTEAFF. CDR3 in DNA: TGTGCCAGCAGTGGGGCAGGGGGCTTGAACACTGAAGCTTTCTTT.

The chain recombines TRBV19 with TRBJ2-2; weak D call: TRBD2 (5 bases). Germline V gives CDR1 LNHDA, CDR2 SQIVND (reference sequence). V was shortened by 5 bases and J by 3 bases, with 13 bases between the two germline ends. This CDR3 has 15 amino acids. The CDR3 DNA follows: TGTGCCAGTAGTCCCCCGGGGAGAGACACCGGGGAGCTGTTTTTT. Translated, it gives CASSPPGRDTGELFF.

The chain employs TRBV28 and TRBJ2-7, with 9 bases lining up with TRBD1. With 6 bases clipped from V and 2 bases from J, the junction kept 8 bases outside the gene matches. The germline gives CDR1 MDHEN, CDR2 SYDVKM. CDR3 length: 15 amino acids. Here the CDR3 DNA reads TGTGCCAGCAGGCCCGCCGGGACAGGGACCTACGAGCAGTACTTC. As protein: CASRPAGTGTYEQYF.

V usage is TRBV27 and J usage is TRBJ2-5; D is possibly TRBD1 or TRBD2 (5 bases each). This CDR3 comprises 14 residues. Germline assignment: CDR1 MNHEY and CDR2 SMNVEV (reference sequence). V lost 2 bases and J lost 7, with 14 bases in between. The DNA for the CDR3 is TGTGCCAGCAGTTTAGGGGACGGGCCGGGGACCCAGTACTTC. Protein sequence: CASSLGDGPGTQYF.

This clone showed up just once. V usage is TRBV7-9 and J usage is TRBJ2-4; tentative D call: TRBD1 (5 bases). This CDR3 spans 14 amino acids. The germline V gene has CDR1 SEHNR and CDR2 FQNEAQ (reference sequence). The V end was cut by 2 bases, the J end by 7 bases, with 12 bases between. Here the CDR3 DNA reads TGTGCCAGCAGCTTAACCCCACAGGAGAACATTCAGTACTTC. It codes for CASSLTPQENIQYF.

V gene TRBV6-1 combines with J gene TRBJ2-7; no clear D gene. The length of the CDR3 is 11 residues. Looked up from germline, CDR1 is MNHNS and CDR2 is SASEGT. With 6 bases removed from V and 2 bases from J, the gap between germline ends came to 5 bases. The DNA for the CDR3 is TGTGCCAGCAGAGGAGCCTACGAGCAGTACTTC. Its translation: CASRGAYEQYF.

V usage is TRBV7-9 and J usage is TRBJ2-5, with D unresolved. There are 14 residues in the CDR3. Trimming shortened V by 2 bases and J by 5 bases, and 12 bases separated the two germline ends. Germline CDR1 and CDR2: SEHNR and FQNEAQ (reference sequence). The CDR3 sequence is CASSLSRSIETQYF. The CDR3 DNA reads TGTGCCAGCAGCTTATCCAGATCGATCGAGACCCAGTACTTC.

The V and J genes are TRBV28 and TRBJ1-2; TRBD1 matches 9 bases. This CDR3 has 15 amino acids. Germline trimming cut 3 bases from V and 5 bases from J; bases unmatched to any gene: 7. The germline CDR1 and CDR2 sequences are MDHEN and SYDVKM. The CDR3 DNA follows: TGTGCCAGCAGTTTCTCCCCGGGACAGGGTTATGGCTACACCTTC. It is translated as CASSFSPGQGYGYTF.

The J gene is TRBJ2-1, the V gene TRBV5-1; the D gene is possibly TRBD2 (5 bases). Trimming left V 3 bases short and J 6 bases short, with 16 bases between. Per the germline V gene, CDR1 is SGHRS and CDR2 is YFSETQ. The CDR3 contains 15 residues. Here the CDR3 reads CASSSALAGGNEQFF. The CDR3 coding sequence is TGCGCCAGCAGCTCGGCCCTAGCTGGCGGCAATGAGCAGTTCTTC.

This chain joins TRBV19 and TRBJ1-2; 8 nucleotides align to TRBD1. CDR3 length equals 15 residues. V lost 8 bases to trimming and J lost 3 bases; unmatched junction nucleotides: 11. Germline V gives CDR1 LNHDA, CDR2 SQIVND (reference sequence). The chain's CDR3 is CASGGPDRAHYGYTF. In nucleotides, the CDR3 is TGTGCCAGTGGCGGCCCGGACAGGGCCCACTATGGCTACACCTTC.

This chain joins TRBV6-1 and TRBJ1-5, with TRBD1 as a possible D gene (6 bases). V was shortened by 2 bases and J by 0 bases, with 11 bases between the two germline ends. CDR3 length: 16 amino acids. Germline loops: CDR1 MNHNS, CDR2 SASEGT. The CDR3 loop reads CASSERPGDSNQPQHF. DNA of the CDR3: TGTGCCAGCAGTGAACGGCCAGGGGATAGCAATCAGCCCCAGCATTTT.

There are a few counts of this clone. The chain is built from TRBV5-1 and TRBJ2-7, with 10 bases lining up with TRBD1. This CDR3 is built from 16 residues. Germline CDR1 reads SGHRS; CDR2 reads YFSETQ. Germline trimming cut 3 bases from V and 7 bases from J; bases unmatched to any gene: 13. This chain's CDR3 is CASSWGTGTGAGEQYF. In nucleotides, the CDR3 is TGCGCCAGCAGCTGGGGAACCGGGACAGGGGCGGGGGAGCAGTACTTC.

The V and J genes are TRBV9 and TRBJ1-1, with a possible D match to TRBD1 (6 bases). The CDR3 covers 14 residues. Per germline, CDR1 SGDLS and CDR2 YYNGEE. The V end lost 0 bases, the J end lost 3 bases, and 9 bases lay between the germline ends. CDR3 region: CASSVDRGDTEAFF. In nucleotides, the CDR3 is TGTGCCAGCAGCGTAGATAGGGGGGACACTGAAGCTTTCTTT.

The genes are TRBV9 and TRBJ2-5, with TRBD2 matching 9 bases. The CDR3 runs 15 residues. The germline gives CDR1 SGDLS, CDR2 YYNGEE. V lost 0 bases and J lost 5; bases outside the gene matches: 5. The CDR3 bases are TGTGCCAGCAGCGTAGGTAGCGGGAGCGGTGAGACCCAGTACTTC. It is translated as CASSVGSGSGETQYF.

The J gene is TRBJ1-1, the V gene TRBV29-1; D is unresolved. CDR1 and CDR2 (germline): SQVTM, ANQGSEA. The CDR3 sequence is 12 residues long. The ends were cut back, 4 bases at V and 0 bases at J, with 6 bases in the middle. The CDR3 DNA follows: TGCAGCGTTGCACCCGTGAACACTGAAGCTTTCTTT. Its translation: CSVAPVNTEAFF.

CDR3 nucleotides: TGTGCCAGCAGCGTAGGGGGAGCGGGAGGCCCCGGGGAGCTGTTTTTT. As protein: CASSVGGAGGPGELFF. This chain uses TRBV9 with TRBJ2-2; 9 nucleotides agree with TRBD2. The ends lost 0 bases at V and 6 bases at J; junction bases unmatched: 6. Per germline, CDR1 SGDLS and CDR2 YYNGEE. The length of the CDR3 is 16 residues.

The CDR3 DNA reads TGCAGCGCGGGGCAGCTGAACACTGAAGCTTTCTTT. Protein sequence: CSAGQLNTEAFF. This chain uses TRBV29-1 with TRBJ1-1; D is possibly TRBD1 (5 bases). Trimming shortened V by 7 bases and J by 0 bases, and 9 bases separated the two germline ends. The CDR3 covers 12 residues. Germline CDR1 SQVTM, CDR2 ANQGSEA.

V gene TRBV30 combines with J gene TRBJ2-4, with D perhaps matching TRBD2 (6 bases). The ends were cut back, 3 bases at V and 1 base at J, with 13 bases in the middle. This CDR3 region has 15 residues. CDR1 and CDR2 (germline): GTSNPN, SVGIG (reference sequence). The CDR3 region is CAWSLGGVAKNIQYF. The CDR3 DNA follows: TGTGCCTGGAGCCTAGGAGGGGTGGCCAAAAACATTCAGTACTTC.

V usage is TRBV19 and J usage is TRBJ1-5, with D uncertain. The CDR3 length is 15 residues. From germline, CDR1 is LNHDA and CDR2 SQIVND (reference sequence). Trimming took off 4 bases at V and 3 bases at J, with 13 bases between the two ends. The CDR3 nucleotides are TGTGCCAGTAGTAGCCCCCGGCGAGACAATCAGCCCCAGCATTTT. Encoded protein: CASSSPRRDNQPQHF.

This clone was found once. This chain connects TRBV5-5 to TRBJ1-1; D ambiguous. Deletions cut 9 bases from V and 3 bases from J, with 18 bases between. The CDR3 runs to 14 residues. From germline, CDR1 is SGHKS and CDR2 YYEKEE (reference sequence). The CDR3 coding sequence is TGTGCCACCACCTACTCCTCCGGGGACACTGAAGCTTTCTTT. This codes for CATTYSSGDTEAFF. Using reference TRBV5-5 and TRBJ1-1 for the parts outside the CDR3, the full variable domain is DAGVTQSPTHLIKTRGQQVTLRCSPISGHKSVSWYQQVLGQGPQFIFQYYEKEERGRGNFPDRFSARQFPNYSSELNVNALLLGDSALYLCATTYSSGDTEAFFGQGTRLTVV.